This T cell receptor beta chain was observed in a study of shared clonotypes between healthy human individuals. Partitioning of CD4+ cells yielded a CD45RA+ naive subset and a CD45RA-negative memory subset. CDR3 length: 15 amino acids. V was pared by 0 bases and J by 4 bases, with 13 bases between. The germline gives CDR1 SEHNR, CDR2 FQNEAQ (reference sequence). Study results and limitations: All-four-donor shared clonotypes had higher generation probabilities than non-shared clonotypes did. Clonotypes that were shared across a few donors made up around 5% of naive CD4 clonotypes.

Clones were read by immunoSEQ multiplex PCR, and TCRdb kept only the in-frame ones, dropping some. Here the sample spans about 2.4 million clones, roughly 93% being singletons. About this clone: Its target is not known.

The sequenced sample consisted of naive CD4+ T cells from PBMCs. The sample's subset: CD45RA+ positively selected. The chain links TRBV7-9 to TRBJ2-7; D possibly corresponds to TRBD2 (7 bases). This clonotype was sampled from a man aged 18 to 35 in good health. Some clones in this sample may be carry-over from other donors' samples. CDR3 DNA sequence: TGTGCCAGCAGCTTAGCGGAAGGGGGAGGGTACGAGCAGTACTTC. This gives the protein CASSLAEGGGYEQYF.